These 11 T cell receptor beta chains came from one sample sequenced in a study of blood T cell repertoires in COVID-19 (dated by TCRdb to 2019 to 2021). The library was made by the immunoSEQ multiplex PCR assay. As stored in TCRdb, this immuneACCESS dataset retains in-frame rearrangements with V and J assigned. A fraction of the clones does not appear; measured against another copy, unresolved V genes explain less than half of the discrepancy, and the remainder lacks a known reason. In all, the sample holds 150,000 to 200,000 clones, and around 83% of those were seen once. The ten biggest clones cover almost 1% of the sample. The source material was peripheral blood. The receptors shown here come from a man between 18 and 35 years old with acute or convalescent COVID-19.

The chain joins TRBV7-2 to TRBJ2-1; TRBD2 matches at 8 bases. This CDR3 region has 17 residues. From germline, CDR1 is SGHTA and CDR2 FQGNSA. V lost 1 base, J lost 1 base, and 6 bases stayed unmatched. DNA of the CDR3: TGTGCCAGCAGCTTAGTAGGGTCTAGCGGGTCCTACAATGAGCAGTTCTTC. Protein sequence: CASSLVGSSGSYNEQFF.

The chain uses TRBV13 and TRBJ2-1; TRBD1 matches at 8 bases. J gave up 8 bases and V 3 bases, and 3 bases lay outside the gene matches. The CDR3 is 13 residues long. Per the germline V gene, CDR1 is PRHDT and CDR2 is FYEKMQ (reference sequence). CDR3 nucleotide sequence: TGTGCCAGCAGCTTTGGACAGGGAGATGAGCAGTTCTTC. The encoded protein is CASSFGQGDEQFF.

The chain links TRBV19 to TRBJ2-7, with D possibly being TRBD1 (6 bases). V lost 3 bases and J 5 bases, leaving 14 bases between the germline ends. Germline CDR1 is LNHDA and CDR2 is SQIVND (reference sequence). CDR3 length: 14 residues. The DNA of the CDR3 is TGTGCCAGTAGTATTGGACAGCGGTTCAACGAGCAGTACTTC. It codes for CASSIGQRFNEQYF.

The CDR3 DNA sequence: TGTGCCACCAGCAGAGACCCCCCCGGGACAGGGGCTGGGAGCAATCAGCCCCAGCATTTT. This translates into CATSRDPPGTGAGSNQPQHF. This chain connects TRBV15 to TRBJ1-5; 10 nucleotides agree with TRBD1. With V trimmed by 0 bases and J by 1 base, 12 bases remained unmatched. This CDR3 has 20 amino acids. CDR1 and CDR2 (germline): LNHNV, YYDKDF (reference sequence).

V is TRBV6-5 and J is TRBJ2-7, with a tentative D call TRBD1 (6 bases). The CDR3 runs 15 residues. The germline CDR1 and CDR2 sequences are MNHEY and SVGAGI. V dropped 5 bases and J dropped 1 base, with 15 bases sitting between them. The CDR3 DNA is TGTGCCAGCAGTCCCACAGGGTCCCCATCCTACGAGCAGTACGTC. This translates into CASSPTGSPSYEQYV.

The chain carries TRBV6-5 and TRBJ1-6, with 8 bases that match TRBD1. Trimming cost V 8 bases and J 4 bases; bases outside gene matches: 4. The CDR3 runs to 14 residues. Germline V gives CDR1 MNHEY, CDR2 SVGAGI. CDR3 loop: CASEWTGYNSPLHF. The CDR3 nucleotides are TGTGCCAGCGAATGGACAGGGTATAATTCACCCCTCCACTTT.

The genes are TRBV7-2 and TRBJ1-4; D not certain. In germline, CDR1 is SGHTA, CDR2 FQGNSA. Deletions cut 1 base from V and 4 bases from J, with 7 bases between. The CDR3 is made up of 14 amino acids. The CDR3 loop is CASSLDSYNEKLFF. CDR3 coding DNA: TGTGCCAGCAGCTTAGACAGCTATAATGAAAAACTGTTTTTT.

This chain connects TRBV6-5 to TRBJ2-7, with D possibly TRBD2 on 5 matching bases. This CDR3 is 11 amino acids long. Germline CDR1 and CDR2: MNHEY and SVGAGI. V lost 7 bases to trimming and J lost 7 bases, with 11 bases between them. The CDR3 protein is CASMEWREQYV. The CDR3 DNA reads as TGTGCCAGCATGGAGTGGAGGGAGCAGTACGTC.

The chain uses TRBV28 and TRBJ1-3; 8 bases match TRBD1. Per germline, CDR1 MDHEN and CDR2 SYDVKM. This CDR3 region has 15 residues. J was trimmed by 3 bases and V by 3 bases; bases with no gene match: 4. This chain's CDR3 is CASSFQGAGGNTIYF. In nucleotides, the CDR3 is TGTGCCAGCAGTTTCCAGGGGGCAGGTGGAAACACCATATATTTT.

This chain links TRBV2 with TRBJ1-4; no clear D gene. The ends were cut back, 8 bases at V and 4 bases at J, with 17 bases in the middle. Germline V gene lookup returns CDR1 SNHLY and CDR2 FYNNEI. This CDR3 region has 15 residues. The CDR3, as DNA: TGTGCCAGCCAACGGGGAACCCTCAGTAATGAAAAACTGTTTTTT. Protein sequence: CASQRGTLSNEKLFF.

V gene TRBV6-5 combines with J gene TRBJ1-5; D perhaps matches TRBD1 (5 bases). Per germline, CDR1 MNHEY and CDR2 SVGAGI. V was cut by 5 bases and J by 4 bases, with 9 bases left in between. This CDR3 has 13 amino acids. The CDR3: CASSRQLNQPQHF. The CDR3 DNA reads TGTGCCAGCAGTAGACAGCTTAATCAGCCCCAGCATTTT.